This entry lists 28 T cell receptor beta chains sequenced from one sample in a study of shared clonotypes between healthy human individuals. Profiling relied on immunoSEQ multiplex PCR, and the TCRdb table lists in-frame clones only, not all of them. The sample has about 1.5 million clones; 95% to 99% are singletons. Sequenced input: naive CD4+ T cells sorted from blood. The sample's subset: CD45RA+ positively selected. The receptors shown here come from a man aged 30 to 39 in good health.

The chain uses TRBV25-1 and TRBJ1-5; 7 bases line up with TRBD1. Germline V gene sequence: CDR1 MGHDK, CDR2 SYGVNS. Unmatched junction bases numbered 3, after V lost 4 bases and J lost 0 bases. The CDR3 covers 15 residues. The CDR3 sequence: CASSGQGFSNQPQHF. CDR3 nucleotide sequence: TGTGCCAGCAGTGGACAGGGTTTTAGCAATCAGCCCCAGCATTTT.

Of note for this clone: Compared with germline, one end of the junction differs, possibly owing to a read error. V and J are TRBV14 and TRBJ2-7; no definite D call. Germline assignment: CDR1 SGHDN and CDR2 FVKESK. The CDR3 contains 15 residues. This CDR3 reads CASSQSAPISHEQYF. CDR3 DNA sequence: TGTGCCAGCAGCCAATCGGCGCCAATCTCCCACGAGCAGTACTTC.

The gene calls are TRBV5-4 and TRBJ2-3; D is unresolved. Per germline, CDR1 SGHNT and CDR2 YYREEE (reference sequence). Deletions cut 4 bases from V and 2 bases from J, with 11 bases between. The CDR3 runs to 14 residues. The CDR3 loop reads CASSDTSTTDTQYF. In DNA, the CDR3 is TGTGCCAGCAGCGACACTTCAACCACAGATACGCAGTATTTT.

The chain combines TRBV4-1 with TRBJ1-2; the D is unclear. Trimming took 0 bases from V and 2 from J, leaving 7 bases between them. Germline CDR1 MGHRA, CDR2 YSYEKL. The CDR3 loop spans 14 amino acids. CDR3 region: CASSQESGNYGYTF. Here the CDR3 DNA reads TGCGCCAGCAGCCAAGAGTCTGGGAACTATGGCTACACCTTC.

The V gene is TRBV5-5, the J gene TRBJ2-7; 9 bases line up with TRBD1. Germline values: CDR1 SGHKS, CDR2 YYEKEE (reference sequence). The CDR3 has 15 residues. V gave up 4 bases and J gave up 3 bases; unmatched junction bases: 8. The CDR3 region has the DNA TGTGCCAGCAGCAAGACGGGACAGGGTTTCTACGAGCAGTACTTC. Amino acid sequence: CASSKTGQGFYEQYF.

The chain combines TRBV4-1 with TRBJ1-2; no definite D call. V was shortened by 4 bases and J by 0 bases, with 12 bases between the two germline ends. In germline, CDR1 is MGHRA, CDR2 YSYEKL. CDR3 length: 15 residues. CDR3 in amino acids: CASSPPRVANYGYTF. The CDR3 DNA sequence: TGCGCCAGCAGCCCCCCCCGGGTCGCTAACTATGGCTACACCTTC.

Details on this clone: In the same sample, other DNA sequences code for this CDR3. The chain joins TRBV4-3 to TRBJ2-7; TRBD2 might be the D (5 bases). V gave up 1 base and J gave up 0 bases, with 7 bases separating them. Germline V lookup: CDR1 LGHNA, CDR2 YSLEER. CDR3 length equals 14 residues. The CDR3 region has the DNA TGCGCCAGCAGCCAAGGAGGGCCCTCCTACGAGCAGTACTTC. Translation gives CASSQGGPSYEQYF.

The table lists this clone with a count of one. The rearrangement joins TRBV6-1 to TRBJ1-2; D is possibly TRBD1 (5 bases). Germline values: CDR1 MNHNS, CDR2 SASEGT. The CDR3 length is 12 residues. Trimming cost V 4 bases and J 8 bases, with 11 bases left between them. The CDR3 reads CASSAVGEGYTF. CDR3 coding DNA: TGTGCCAGCAGTGCGGTAGGGGAAGGCTACACCTTC.

This chain links TRBV30 with TRBJ1-3; 10 bases line up with TRBD1. Germline trimming cut 4 bases from V and 2 bases from J; bases unmatched to any gene: 8. CDR3 length: 16 amino acids. CDR1 GTSNPN and CDR2 SVGIG come from the germline V gene (reference sequence). For the CDR3, the DNA is TGTGCCTGGACTTTCATAGACAGGGGGCCTGGAAACACCATATATTTT. Its protein product is CAWTFIDRGPGNTIYF. The whole variable domain, filled in from reference TRBV30 and TRBJ1-3, reads SQTIHQWPATLVQPVGSPLSLECTVEGTSNPNLYWYRQAAGRGLQLLFYSVGIGQISSEVPQNLSASRPQDRQFILSSKKLLLSDSGFYLCAWTFIDRGPGNTIYFGEGSWLTVV.

This sequence joins TRBV28 and TRBJ1-1; D gene ambiguous. The germline gives CDR1 MDHEN, CDR2 SYDVKM. V lost 2 bases and J 1 base, leaving 14 bases between the germline ends. The length of the CDR3 is 16 residues. CDR3 DNA: TGTGCCAGCAGTTTAGGTAGTAAGGGAGCGAACACTGAAGCTTTCTTT. This sequence encodes CASSLGSKGANTEAFF.

This clone was seen a single time. The genes are TRBV5-4 and TRBJ1-4, with 8 bases matching TRBD1. The V and J ends lost 4 bases and 6 bases, in that order; junction bases with no gene match: 8. Germline-derived CDR1 and CDR2 are SGHNT and YYREEE (reference sequence). CDR3 length equals 15 residues. The CDR3 DNA is TGTGCCAGCAGCGTTGCCGGGACAGGCGATGAAAAACTGTTTTTT. Translated, it gives CASSVAGTGDEKLFF.

As concerns this clone: The identical CDR3 is also encoded by other nucleotide sequences in the sample. This chain joins TRBV9 and TRBJ2-7; D unresolved. This CDR3 comprises 14 residues. V lost 0 bases and J lost 0, with 7 bases in between. Germline lookup yields CDR1 SGDLS and CDR2 YYNGEE. CDR3 sequence: CASSVATSSYEQYF. Written as DNA, the CDR3 is TGTGCCAGCAGCGTAGCAACATCCTCCTACGAGCAGTACTTC. The whole variable domain, filled in from reference TRBV9 and TRBJ2-7, reads DSGVTQTPKHLITATGQRVTLRCSPRSGDLSVYWYQQSLDQGLQFLIQYYNGEERAKGNILERFSAQQFPDLHSELNLSSLELGDSALYFCASSVATSSYEQYFGPGTRLTVT.

The rearrangement uses TRBV10-3 and TRBJ2-7; D perhaps matches TRBD2 (5 bases). The CDR3 runs 13 residues. Germline CDR1 ENHRY, CDR2 SYGVKD. V was shortened by 7 bases and J by 2 bases, with 12 bases between the two germline ends. CDR3 bases: TGTGCCATCAAGGATAGCGTTACCTACGAGCAGTACTTC. It codes for CAIKDSVTYEQYF.

This rearrangement joins TRBV18 to TRBJ2-6, with 10 bases fitting TRBD1. J lost 2 bases, V lost 1 base, and 2 bases had no gene match. In germline, CDR1 is KGHSH, CDR2 LQKENI. The CDR3 has 17 residues. CDR3 in amino acids: CASSPRDRGPGANVLTF. Here the CDR3 DNA reads TGTGCCAGCTCACCACGGGACAGGGGTCCTGGGGCCAACGTCCTGACTTTC.

This clone showed up just once. The V gene is TRBV30, the J gene TRBJ2-2, with 7 nucleotides matching TRBD1. The germline V gene has CDR1 GTSNPN and CDR2 SVGIG (reference sequence). V was clipped by 5 bases and J by 7 bases; unmatched bases: 4. CDR3 length: 12 residues. Written as DNA, the CDR3 is TGTGCCTGGGACAGGGATAACGGGGAGCTGTTTTTT. This gives the protein CAWDRDNGELFF.

This sequence joins TRBV4-3 and TRBJ1-4; no clear D. The germline V and J ends were trimmed by 1 base and 8 bases, with 8 bases remaining between them. Germline CDR1 and CDR2: LGHNA and YSLEER. CDR3 length: 13 residues. As DNA, the CDR3 is TGCGCCAGCAGCCAAGTAGGGATGGAAAAACTGTTTTTT. Its translation: CASSQVGMEKLFF.

This chain uses TRBV18 with TRBJ2-7; 8 bases map to TRBD2. V shed 3 bases and J 7 bases; nucleotides not matched to a gene: 5. This CDR3 has 13 residues. In germline, CDR1 is KGHSH, CDR2 LQKENI. CDR3 sequence reads: CASSPRAGVEQYF. In nucleotides, the CDR3 is TGTGCCAGCTCACCTCGAGCGGGAGTTGAGCAGTACTTC.

V is TRBV28 and J is TRBJ2-3, with 7 bases lining up with TRBD2. The V gene's germline CDR1 is MDHEN and CDR2 SYDVKM. V shed 5 bases, J shed 8 bases, and the junction held 16 bases outside the gene matches. This CDR3 comprises 16 residues. CDR3 amino acids: CASSPPLRENIRTQYF. The CDR3 DNA reads as TGTGCCAGCAGTCCCCCGTTGCGGGAGAATATCCGTACGCAGTATTTT. Variable domain in full (rest from reference TRBV28 and TRBJ2-3): DVKVTQSSRYLVKRTGEKVFLECVQDMDHENMFWYRQDPGLGLRLIYFSYDVKMKEKGDIPEGYSVSREKKERFSLILESASTNQTSMYLCASSPPLRENIRTQYFGPGTRLTVL.

The chain links TRBV4-1 to TRBJ2-7; TRBD1 might be the D (6 bases). This CDR3 has 14 residues. Germline CDR1 reads MGHRA; CDR2 reads YSYEKL. Trimming took off 1 base at V and 5 bases at J, with 12 bases between the two ends. The CDR3 bases are TGCGCCAGCAGCCAAGTCTACAGGGTCGACGAGCAGTACTTC. It translates to CASSQVYRVDEQYF.

V usage is TRBV5-1 and J usage is TRBJ1-5; D is unclear. CDR1 is SGHRS, CDR2 YFSETQ, per germline. The CDR3 consists of 13 residues. Trimming cost V 4 bases and J 5 bases, with 10 bases left between them. CDR3 amino acids: CASSRVPYQPQHF. The DNA for the CDR3 is TGCGCCAGCAGCAGGGTCCCTTATCAGCCCCAGCATTTT.

This clone was counted only a few times. This sample also contains other DNA sequences that code for the same CDR3. The chain employs TRBV5-1 and TRBJ1-1; 7 nucleotides align to TRBD1. V lost 1 base and J lost 1; bases outside the gene matches: 1. The CDR3 has 14 amino acids. The germline CDR1 and CDR2 sequences are SGHRS and YFSETQ. For the CDR3, the DNA is TGCGCCAGCAGCTTGCAGGGGGGGAACACTGAAGCTTTCTTT. It is translated as CASSLQGGNTEAFF. The full variable domain, completed using reference TRBV5-1 and TRBJ1-1, is KAGVTQTPRYLIKTRGQQVTLSCSPISGHRSVSWYQQTPGQGLQFLFEYFSETQRNKGNFPGRFSGRQFSNSRSEMNVSTLELGDSALYLCASSLQGGNTEAFFGQGTRLTVV.

The chain combines TRBV18 with TRBJ2-7; D possibly corresponds to TRBD2 (6 bases). The CDR3 contains 15 residues. Germline V gene lookup returns CDR1 KGHSH and CDR2 LQKENI. Trimming stripped 1 base from V and 2 bases from J, with 12 bases between. CDR3 sequence (DNA): TGTGCCAGCTCACCACGCAACGGGAGACCCTACGAGCAGTACTTC. It yields the protein CASSPRNGRPYEQYF. Complete variable domain (other parts from reference TRBV18 and TRBJ2-7): NAGVMQNPRHLVRRRGQEARLRCSPMKGHSHVYWYRQLPEEGLKFMVYLQKENIIDESGMPKERFSAEFPKEGPSILRIQQVVRGDSAAYFCASSPRNGRPYEQYFGPGTRLTVT.

V usage is TRBV5-5 and J usage is TRBJ2-1; 9 nucleotides agree with TRBD2. The V and J ends lost 0 bases and 10 bases, in that order; junction bases with no gene match: 8. This CDR3 is 15 amino acids long. CDR1 and CDR2 from the germline V gene are SGHKS and YYEKEE (reference sequence). CDR3 in amino acids: CASSLALAGVWEQFF. In nucleotides, the CDR3 is TGTGCCAGCAGCTTGGCCTTAGCGGGAGTATGGGAGCAGTTCTTC.

This clone was observed once. The V gene is TRBV29-1, the J gene TRBJ2-5; D unclear. There are 12 residues in the CDR3. V was clipped by 5 bases and J by 5 bases, with 12 bases between them. Per germline, CDR1 SQVTM and CDR2 ANQGSEA. The CDR3 reads CSVFTAGETQYF. The CDR3 DNA is TGCAGCGTTTTCACCGCCGGGGAGACCCAGTACTTC. Full variable domain (rest looked up from reference TRBV29-1 and TRBJ2-5): SAVISQKPSRDICQRGTSLTIQCQVDSQVTMMFWYRQQPGQSLTLIATANQGSEATYESGFVIDKFPISRPNLTFSTLTVSNMSPEDSSIYLCSVFTAGETQYFGPGTRLLVL.

This chain links TRBV4-3 with TRBJ2-3; D may be TRBD1 (5 bases). The CDR3 has 16 residues. The V end lost 0 bases, the J end lost 1 base, and 11 bases lay between the germline ends. Germline V gene data show CDR1 as LGHNA and CDR2 as YSLEER. CDR3 sequence reads: CASSQDSARGTDTQYF. CDR3 bases: TGCGCCAGCAGCCAAGATTCCGCCAGGGGCACAGATACGCAGTATTTT.

The chain joins TRBV11-2 to TRBJ2-5, with TRBD2 identical over 8 bases. After removal of 1 base from V and 4 bases from J, the junction contained 11 bases not matched to a gene. Germline CDR1 and CDR2: SGHAT and FQNNGV. This CDR3 has 17 residues. CDR3 bases: TGTGCCAGCAGCTTAGGGGGCAGCGGGAGATTCGTAGAGACCCAGTACTTC. Protein sequence: CASSLGGSGRFVETQYF.

The chain combines TRBV18 with TRBJ2-7; TRBD1 agrees at 7 bases. Germline CDR1 and CDR2: KGHSH and LQKENI. Trimming at V came to 2 bases and at J to 5 bases, leaving 6 bases not matched to a gene. This CDR3 has 14 amino acids. This chain's CDR3 is CASSPNTGVDEQYF. The CDR3 DNA follows: TGTGCCAGCTCACCAAACACAGGGGTCGACGAGCAGTACTTC.

The rearrangement uses TRBV5-5 and TRBJ2-3, with TRBD1 identical over 8 bases. Germline V gene data show CDR1 as SGHKS and CDR2 as YYEKEE (reference sequence). V shed 4 bases, J shed 6 bases, and the junction held 7 bases outside the gene matches. The CDR3 covers 14 residues. The CDR3 region is CASSGTGGLDTQYF. CDR3 coding DNA: TGTGCCAGCAGCGGTACAGGGGGGTTGGATACGCAGTATTTT.